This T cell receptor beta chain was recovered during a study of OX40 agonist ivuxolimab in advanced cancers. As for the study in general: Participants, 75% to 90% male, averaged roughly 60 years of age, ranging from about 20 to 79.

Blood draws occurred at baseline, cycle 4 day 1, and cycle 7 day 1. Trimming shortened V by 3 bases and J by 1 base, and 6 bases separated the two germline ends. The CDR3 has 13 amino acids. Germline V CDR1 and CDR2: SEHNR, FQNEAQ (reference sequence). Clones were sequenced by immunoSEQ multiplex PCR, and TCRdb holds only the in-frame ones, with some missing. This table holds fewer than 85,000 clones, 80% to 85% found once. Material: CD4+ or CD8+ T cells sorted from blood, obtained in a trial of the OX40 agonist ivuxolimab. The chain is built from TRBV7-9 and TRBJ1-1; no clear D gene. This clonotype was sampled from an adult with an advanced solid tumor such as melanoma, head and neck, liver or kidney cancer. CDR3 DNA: TGTGCCAGCAGCTTCGGCGGGAACACTGAAGCTTTCTTT. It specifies CASSFGGNTEAFF. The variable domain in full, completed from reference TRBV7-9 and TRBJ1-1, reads DTGVSQNPRHKITKRGQNVTFRCDPISEHNRLYWYRQTLGQGPEFLTYFQNEAQLEKSRLLSDRFSAERPKGSFSTLEIQRTEQGDSAMYLCASSFGGNTEAFFGQGTRLTVV.